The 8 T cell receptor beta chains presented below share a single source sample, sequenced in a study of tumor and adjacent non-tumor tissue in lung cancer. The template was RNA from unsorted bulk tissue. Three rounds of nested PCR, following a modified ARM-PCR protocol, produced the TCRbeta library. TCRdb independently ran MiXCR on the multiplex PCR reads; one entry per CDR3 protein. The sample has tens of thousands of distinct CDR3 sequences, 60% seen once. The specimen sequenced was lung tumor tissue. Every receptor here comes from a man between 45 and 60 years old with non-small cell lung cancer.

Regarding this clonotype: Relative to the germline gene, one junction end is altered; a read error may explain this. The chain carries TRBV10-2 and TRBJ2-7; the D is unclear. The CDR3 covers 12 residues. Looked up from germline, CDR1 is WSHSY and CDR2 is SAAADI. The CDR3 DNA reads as TGCGCCAACAGTGGAACCGGTTACGAGCAGTACTTC. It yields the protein CANSGTGYEQYF.

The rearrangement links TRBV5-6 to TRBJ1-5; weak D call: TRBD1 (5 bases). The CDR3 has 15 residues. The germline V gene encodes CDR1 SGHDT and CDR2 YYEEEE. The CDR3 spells CVSNLGPRWGQPQHF. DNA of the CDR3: TGTGTCAGTAACTTGGGACCTCGGTGGGGACAGCCCCAGCATTTT. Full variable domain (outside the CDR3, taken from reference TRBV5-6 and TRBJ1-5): DAGVTQSPTHLIKTRGQQVTLRCSPKSGHDTVSWYQQALGQGPQFIFQYYEEEERQRGNFPDRFSGHQFPNYSSELNVNALLLGDSALYLCVSNLGPRWGQPQHFGDGTRLSIL.

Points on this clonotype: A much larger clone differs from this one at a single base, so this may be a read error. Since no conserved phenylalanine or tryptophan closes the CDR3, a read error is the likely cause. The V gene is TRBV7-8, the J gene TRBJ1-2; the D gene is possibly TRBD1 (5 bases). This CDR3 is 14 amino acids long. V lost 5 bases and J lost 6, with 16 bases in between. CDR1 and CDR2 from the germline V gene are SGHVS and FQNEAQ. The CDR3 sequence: CASSPTGLGNGYTI. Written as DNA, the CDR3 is TGTGCCAGCAGCCCCACGGGGCTGGGAAATGGCTACACCATC.

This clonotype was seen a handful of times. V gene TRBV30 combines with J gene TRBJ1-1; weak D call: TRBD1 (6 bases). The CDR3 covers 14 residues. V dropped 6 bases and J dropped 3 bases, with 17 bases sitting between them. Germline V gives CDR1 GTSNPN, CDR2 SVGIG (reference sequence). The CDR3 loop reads CACTRGPGYTEAFF. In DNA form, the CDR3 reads TGTGCCTGCACCCGGGGGCCAGGGTACACTGAAGCTTTCTTT.

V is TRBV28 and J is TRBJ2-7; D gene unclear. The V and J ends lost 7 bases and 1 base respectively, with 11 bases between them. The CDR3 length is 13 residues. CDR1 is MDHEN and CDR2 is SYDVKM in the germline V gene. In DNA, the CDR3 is TGTGCCAGCACCCGGAGCAATTCCTACGAGCAGTACTTC. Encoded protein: CASTRSNSYEQYF.

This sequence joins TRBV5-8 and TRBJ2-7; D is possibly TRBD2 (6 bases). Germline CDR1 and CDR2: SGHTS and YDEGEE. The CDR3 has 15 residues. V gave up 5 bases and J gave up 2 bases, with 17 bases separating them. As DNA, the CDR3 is TGTGCCAGCAGACCAGGAGGGGCAGGAACCTACGAGCAGTACGTC. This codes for CASRPGGAGTYEQYV.

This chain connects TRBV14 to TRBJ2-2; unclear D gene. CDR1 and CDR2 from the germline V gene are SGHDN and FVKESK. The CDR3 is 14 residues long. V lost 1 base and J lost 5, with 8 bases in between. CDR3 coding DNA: TGTGCCAGCAGCCAAGTGGTTCTGACCGGGGAGCTGTTTTTT. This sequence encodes CASSQVVLTGELFF.

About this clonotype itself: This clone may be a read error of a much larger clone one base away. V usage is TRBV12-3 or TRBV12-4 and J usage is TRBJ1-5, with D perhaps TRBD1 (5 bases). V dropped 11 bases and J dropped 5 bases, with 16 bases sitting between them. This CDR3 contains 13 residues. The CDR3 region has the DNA TGTGCCGACAGTCCCCGGGGACATCAGCCCCAGCATTTT. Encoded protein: CADSPRGHQPQHF.